Listed here is a single TCR beta chain. Across 24 US areas, participants ranged in age from roughly 18 to 89 years. Cohorts were determined from participant-reported clinical history. Sequenced by immunoSEQ multiplex PCR; TCRdb stores in-frame clones only, minus some. This table has around 180,000 clones, under 90% appearing once. This record comes from a study of blood T cell repertoires in COVID-19. On the study more broadly: Samples of COVID-19 (acute and convalescent) were obtained from the United States, Italy and Spain. Sample material is recorded as cDNA or gDNA derived from T cells, B-cell-depleted T cells, or PBMCs.

The CDR3 is 10 amino acids. From germline, CDR1 is MNHEY and CDR2 SVGAGI. The specimen sequenced was PBMCs or T cells enriched from blood (not recorded which). The origin of this receptor is a man aged 50 to 60 who had recovered from COVID-19. The rearrangement joins TRBV6-5 to TRBJ1-2, with D maybe TRBD1 (6 bases). The CDR3 nucleotides are TGTGGGACAGATAACTATGGCTACACCTTC. Translation: CGTDNYGYTF.